These 12 T cell receptor beta chains were all obtained from the same sample, sequenced in a study of lymphopenia after photon versus proton radiotherapy. The assay was immunoSEQ multiplex PCR, and TCRdb's table has in-frame clones only and misses some. The sample contains under 9,500 clones, around 92% of which appear only once. This specimen was peripheral blood, taken from a patient treated with photon-based radiotherapy. These receptors were collected from a woman in her forties or fifties with cholangiocarcinoma.

The chain joins TRBV4-1 to TRBJ2-3; maybe TRBD2 (5 bases). The germline V gene encodes CDR1 MGHRA and CDR2 YSYEKL. CDR3 length: 13 amino acids. V lost 2 bases and J 11 bases, leaving 14 bases between the germline ends. The CDR3 DNA reads as TGCGCCAGCAGCCAATTCGTCGGGATCATGCAGTATTTT. Translating it yields CASSQFVGIMQYF.

V and J are TRBV4-1 and TRBJ1-4; D not resolved. V lost 4 bases and J 7 bases, leaving 16 bases between the germline ends. Germline CDR1 reads MGHRA; CDR2 reads YSYEKL. The CDR3 extends over 15 amino acids. The CDR3 region has the DNA TGCGCCAGCAGCCCAGTAAGGCACATCCTTGAAAAACTGTTTTTT. Translation gives CASSPVRHILEKLFF.

The gene calls are TRBV6-6 and TRBJ2-5, with no clear D. The CDR3 has 14 residues. The V end was cut by 2 bases, the J end by 6 bases, with 13 bases between. The germline gives CDR1 MNHNY, CDR2 SVGAGI (reference sequence). The CDR3 DNA reads TGTGCCAGCAGTTACGCGCGAAGGGCCCAGACCCAGTACTTC. This sequence encodes CASSYARRAQTQYF.

The gene calls are TRBV27 and TRBJ2-7; the D gene is possibly TRBD2 (5 bases). The V end was cut by 3 bases, the J end by 6 bases, with 12 bases between. CDR1 MNHEY and CDR2 SMNVEV come from the germline V gene (reference sequence). The CDR3 consists of 13 residues. DNA for the CDR3: TGTGCCAGCAGTTTCACGGGGAAAAGCGAGCAGTACTTC. Protein: CASSFTGKSEQYF.

The J gene is TRBJ1-2, the V gene TRBV2; tentatively, D is TRBD1 (5 bases). V lost 5 bases to trimming and J lost 1 base, with 8 bases between them. The CDR3 is made up of 13 amino acids. The germline V gene has CDR1 SNHLY and CDR2 FYNNEI. The CDR3 nucleotides are TGTGCCAGCAGTCTACAGGTTAACTATGGCTACACCTTC. Translating it yields CASSLQVNYGYTF.

The chain is built from TRBV5-1 and TRBJ2-5; weak D call: TRBD2 (6 bases). The CDR3 runs to 12 residues. V was cut by 6 bases and J by 4 bases, with 10 bases left in between. Germline loops: CDR1 SGHRS, CDR2 YFSETQ. The CDR3 region has the DNA TGCGCCAGCAAAATGCGGGGAGAGACCCAGTACTTC. This translates into CASKMRGETQYF.

This chain joins TRBV5-5 and TRBJ1-5; D is unresolved. Germline V CDR1 and CDR2: SGHKS, YYEKEE (reference sequence). The V gene lost 0 bases and the J gene lost 4 bases, with 5 bases spanning the gap. The CDR3 extends over 13 amino acids. This CDR3 reads CASSLEWNQPQHF. The CDR3 coding sequence is TGTGCCAGCAGCTTGGAGTGGAATCAGCCCCAGCATTTT.

The rearrangement links TRBV29-1 to TRBJ2-7; tentative D call: TRBD2 (6 bases). The CDR3 covers 13 residues. Trimming shortened V by 5 bases and J by 0 bases, and 11 bases separated the two germline ends. Germline assignment: CDR1 SQVTM and CDR2 ANQGSEA. CDR3 in DNA: TGCAGCGTTACTAGCACCCTCTCCTACGAGCAGTACTTC. Its translation: CSVTSTLSYEQYF.

V usage is TRBV19 and J usage is TRBJ2-2; D gene unclear. In germline, CDR1 is LNHDA, CDR2 SQIVND (reference sequence). The CDR3 runs 15 residues. Between the trimmed V and J ends, which lost 7 bases and 0 bases, there was a span of 12 bases. The CDR3 region is CASKGVHANTGELFF. In DNA form, the CDR3 reads TGTGCCAGTAAAGGTGTACACGCGAACACCGGGGAGCTGTTTTTT.

This chain joins TRBV25-1 and TRBJ1-6, with a tentative D call TRBD1 (6 bases). V dropped 2 bases and J dropped 10 bases, with 15 bases sitting between them. Germline assignment: CDR1 MGHDK and CDR2 SYGVNS. This CDR3 has 15 residues. CDR3: CASSEAGAEASPLHF. In DNA, the CDR3 is TGTGCCAGCAGTGAAGCGGGGGCGGAGGCATCACCCCTCCACTTT. The full variable domain, with the rest looked up from reference TRBV25-1 and TRBJ1-6, is EADIYQTPRYLVIGTGKKITLECSQTMGHDKMYWYQQDPGMELHLIHYSYGVNSTEKGDLSSESTVSRIRTEHFPLTLESARPSHTSQYLCASSEAGAEASPLHFGNGTRLTVT.

The V call is TRBV7-6, the J call TRBJ1-3; possible D gene TRBD1, 6 bases. Per germline, CDR1 SGHVS and CDR2 FNYEAQ. V lost 5 bases, J lost 0 bases, and 17 bases lay in between. CDR3 length: 17 residues. CDR3 sequence: CASSEYTGSLSGNTIYF. Written as DNA, the CDR3 is TGTGCCAGCAGCGAATACACAGGGTCCCTCTCTGGAAACACCATATATTTT.

V usage is TRBV6-5 and J usage is TRBJ1-5, with D perhaps matching TRBD1 (5 bases). CDR1 and CDR2 from the germline V gene are MNHEY and SVGAGI. The CDR3 has 14 amino acids. Trimming pared 7 bases from V and 1 base from J, leaving 11 bases between. The CDR3 DNA is TGTGCCAGCACCCCTGGGGGGAGCAATCAGCCCCAGCATTTT. This translates into CASTPGGSNQPQHF.